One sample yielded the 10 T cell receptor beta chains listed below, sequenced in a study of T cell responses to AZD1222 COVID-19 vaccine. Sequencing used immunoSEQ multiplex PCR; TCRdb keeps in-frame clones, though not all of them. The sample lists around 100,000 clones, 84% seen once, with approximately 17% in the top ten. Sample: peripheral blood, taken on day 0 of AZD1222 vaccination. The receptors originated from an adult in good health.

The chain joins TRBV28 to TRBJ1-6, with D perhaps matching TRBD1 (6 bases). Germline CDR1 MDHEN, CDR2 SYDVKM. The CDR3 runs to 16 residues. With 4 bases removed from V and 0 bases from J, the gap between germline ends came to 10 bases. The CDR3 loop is CASSSMDSSYNSPLHF. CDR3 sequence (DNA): TGTGCCAGCAGTTCTATGGACAGCTCCTATAATTCACCCCTCCACTTT. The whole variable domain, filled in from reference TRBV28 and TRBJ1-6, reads DVKVTQSSRYLVKRTGEKVFLECVQDMDHENMFWYRQDPGLGLRLIYFSYDVKMKEKGDIPEGYSVSREKKERFSLILESASTNQTSMYLCASSSMDSSYNSPLHFGNGTRLTVT.

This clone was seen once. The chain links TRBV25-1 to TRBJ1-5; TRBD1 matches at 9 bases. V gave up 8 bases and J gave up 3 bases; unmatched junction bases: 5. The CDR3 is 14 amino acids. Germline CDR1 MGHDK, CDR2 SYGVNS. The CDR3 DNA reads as TGTGCCAGCGCAGGGGACAGGGACAATCAGCCCCAGCATTTT. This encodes CASAGDRDNQPQHF. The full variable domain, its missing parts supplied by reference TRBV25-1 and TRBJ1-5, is EADIYQTPRYLVIGTGKKITLECSQTMGHDKMYWYQQDPGMELHLIHYSYGVNSTEKGDLSSESTVSRIRTEHFPLTLESARPSHTSQYLCASAGDRDNQPQHFGDGTRLSIL.

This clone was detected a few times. The CDR3 DNA sequence: TGTGCCAGCAGCCGTCCCCCGACTAGGGTCTACGAGCAGTACGTC. This codes for CASSRPPTRVYEQYV. The chain employs TRBV3-1 (or the pseudogene TRBV3-2) and TRBJ2-7; tentatively, D is TRBD2 (6 bases). The CDR3 has 15 residues. The germline V gene has CDR1 LGHDT and CDR2 YNNKEL (reference sequence). Trimming shortened V by 4 bases and J by 3 bases, and 16 bases separated the two germline ends.

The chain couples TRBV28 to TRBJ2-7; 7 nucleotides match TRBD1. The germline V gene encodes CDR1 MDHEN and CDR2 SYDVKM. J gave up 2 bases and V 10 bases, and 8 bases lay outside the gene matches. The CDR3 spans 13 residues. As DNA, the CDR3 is TGTGCCACCTTGGGGACAGTACCCTACGAGCAGTACTTC. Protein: CATLGTVPYEQYF.

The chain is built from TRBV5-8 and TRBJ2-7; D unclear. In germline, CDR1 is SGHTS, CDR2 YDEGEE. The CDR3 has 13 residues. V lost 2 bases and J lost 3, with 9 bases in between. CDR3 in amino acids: CASSLRTVYEQYF. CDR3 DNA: TGTGCCAGCAGCTTACGGACGGTCTACGAGCAGTACTTC.

The CDR3 region has the DNA TGTGCCAGCAGCTTAAGCGCGGGGAGACACAATGAGCAGTTCTTC. It encodes CASSLSAGRHNEQFF. This rearrangement joins TRBV11-3 to TRBJ2-1; D possibly corresponds to TRBD2 (6 bases). Trimming took 2 bases from V and 5 from J, leaving 13 bases between them. The CDR3 totals 15 residues. The V gene's germline CDR1 is SGHNT and CDR2 YENEEA.

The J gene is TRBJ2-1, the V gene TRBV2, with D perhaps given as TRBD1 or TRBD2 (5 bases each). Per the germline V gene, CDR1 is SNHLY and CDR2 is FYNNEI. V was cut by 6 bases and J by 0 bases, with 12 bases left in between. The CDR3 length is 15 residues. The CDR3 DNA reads TGTGCCAGCAGCCAGAGGGACGTCTCCTACAATGAGCAGTTCTTC. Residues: CASSQRDVSYNEQFF.

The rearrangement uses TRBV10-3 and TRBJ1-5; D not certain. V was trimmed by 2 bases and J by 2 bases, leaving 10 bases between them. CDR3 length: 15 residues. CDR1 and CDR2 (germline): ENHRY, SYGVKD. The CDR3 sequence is CAISEAGNGNQPQHF. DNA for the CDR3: TGTGCCATCAGTGAGGCAGGTAACGGCAATCAGCCCCAGCATTTT.

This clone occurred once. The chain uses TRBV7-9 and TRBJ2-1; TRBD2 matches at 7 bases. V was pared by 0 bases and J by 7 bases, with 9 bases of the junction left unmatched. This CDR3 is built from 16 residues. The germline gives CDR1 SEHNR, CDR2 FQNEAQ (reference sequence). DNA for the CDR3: TGTGCCAGCAGCTTAGCGAGGCGGGAGAGCGGGAATGAGCAGTTCTTC. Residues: CASSLARRESGNEQFF.

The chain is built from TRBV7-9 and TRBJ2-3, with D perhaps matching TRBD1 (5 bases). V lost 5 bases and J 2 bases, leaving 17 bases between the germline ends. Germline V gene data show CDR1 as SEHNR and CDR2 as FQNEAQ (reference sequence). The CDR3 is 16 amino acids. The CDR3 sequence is CASSQDLGASTDTQYF. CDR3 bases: TGTGCCAGCAGCCAAGACCTAGGGGCCTCCACAGATACGCAGTATTTT.